This T cell receptor (beta chain) is drawn from a study of blood T cell repertoires in COVID-19. Sequencing used immunoSEQ multiplex PCR; TCRdb keeps in-frame clones, though not all of them. The sample lists about 60,000 clones, around 85% occurring once. This CDR3 has 15 amino acids. Germline loops: CDR1 SGHRS, CDR2 YFSETQ. Trimming took 2 bases from V and 3 from J; bases not matched to a gene: 6. This receptor was taken from a human donor in a cohort sampled during active COVID-19. The gene calls are TRBV5-1 and TRBJ2-7; 9 bases are a match to TRBD2. The sequenced sample consisted of peripheral blood. In DNA, the CDR3 is TGCGCCAGCAGCTTATTAGCGGGGGAGGTCTACGAGCAGTACTTC. This gives the protein CASSLLAGEVYEQYF.